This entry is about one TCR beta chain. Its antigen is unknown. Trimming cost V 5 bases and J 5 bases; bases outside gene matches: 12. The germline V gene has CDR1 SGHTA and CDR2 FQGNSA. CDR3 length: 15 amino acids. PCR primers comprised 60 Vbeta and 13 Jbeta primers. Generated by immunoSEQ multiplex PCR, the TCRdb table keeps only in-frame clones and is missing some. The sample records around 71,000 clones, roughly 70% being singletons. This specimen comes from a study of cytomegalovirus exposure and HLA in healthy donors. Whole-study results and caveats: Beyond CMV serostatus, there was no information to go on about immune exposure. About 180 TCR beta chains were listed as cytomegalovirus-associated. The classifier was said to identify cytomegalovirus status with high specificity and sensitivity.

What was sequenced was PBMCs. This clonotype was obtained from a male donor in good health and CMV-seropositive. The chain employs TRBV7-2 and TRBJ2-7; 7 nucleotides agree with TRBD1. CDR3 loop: CASSPPTGWQHEQYF. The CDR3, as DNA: TGTGCCAGCAGCCCTCCGACAGGGTGGCAGCACGAGCAGTACTTC.